This T cell receptor beta chain was captured by sequencing in a study of OX40 agonist ivuxolimab in advanced cancers. Assay: immunoSEQ multiplex PCR; the TCRdb copy retains only in-frame clones and omits some. This sample carries tens of thousands of clones, around 89% of them seen once, and the ten largest clones take under 7%. This CDR3 region has 13 residues. The germline V gene encodes CDR1 PRHDT and CDR2 FYEKMQ (reference sequence). V lost 4 bases and J 8 bases, leaving 9 bases between the germline ends. Exclusion applied to patients with autoimmune disease history or systemic immunosuppression.

Sequencing was performed on CD4+ or CD8+ T cells sorted from blood, taken in a trial of the OX40 agonist ivuxolimab. This rearrangement joins TRBV13 to TRBJ1-6; no clear D gene. The sequence was obtained from an adult with an advanced solid tumor such as melanoma, head and neck, liver or kidney cancer. The CDR3 nucleotides are TGTGCCAGCAGCTCCCAGATTTATTCACCCCTCCACTTT. Translated, it gives CASSSQIYSPLHF. Full variable domain (missing parts from reference TRBV13 and TRBJ1-6): AAGVIQSPRHLIKEKRETATLKCYPIPRHDTVYWYQQGPGQDPQFLISFYEKMQSDKGSIPDRFSAQQFSDYHSELNMSSLELGDSALYFCASSSQIYSPLHFGNGTRLTVT.